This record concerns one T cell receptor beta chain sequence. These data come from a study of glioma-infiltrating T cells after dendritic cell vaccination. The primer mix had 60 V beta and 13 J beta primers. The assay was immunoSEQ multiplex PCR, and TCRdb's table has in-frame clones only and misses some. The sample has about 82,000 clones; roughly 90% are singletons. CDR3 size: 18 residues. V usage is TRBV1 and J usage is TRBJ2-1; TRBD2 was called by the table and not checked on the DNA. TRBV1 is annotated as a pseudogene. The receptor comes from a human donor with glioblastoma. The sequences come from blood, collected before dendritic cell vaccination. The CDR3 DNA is TGCACCAGCAGCCGGTCCCCTATAGCGGGGCGGGGGGGGTGTGAGCAGTTCTTC. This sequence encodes CTSSRSPIAGRGGCEQFF.